The subject of this entry is one TCR beta chain. This clonotype was found many times. Its antigen remains unidentified. No qualities accompany the bases; no much larger clone lies one base away. The sample comes from a study of regulatory T cells in long-lasting Graves disease (dated by TCRdb to 2020 to 2022). Background on the whole study: Patients with newly diagnosed Graves' disease had been on antithyroid drugs for under 3 months. A total of about 33 samples underwent TCR sequencing: about 13 from persistent and about 20 from newly diagnosed Graves' disease patients. The study was registered as a clinical trial and conducted in China. Patients with persistent Graves' disease were compared with patients with newly diagnosed Graves' disease using TCR sequencing and RNA sequencing of peripheral blood. Findings and caveats that apply to the study as a whole: Persistent disease showed preferential use of TRBV28, TRBJ1-2 and TRBJ2-5, whereas newly diagnosed disease favored TRBV20-1 and TRBJ2-1. Lower TCR Shannon entropy and fewer highly expanded clones were observed in persistent Graves' disease patients than in newly diagnosed patients, which suggested clonal expansion. As a limitation, the authors acknowledged that the small sample size may reduce accuracy. Peripheral blood alone was examined, since thyroid tissue, which constituted the primary lesion, could not be accessed. Only the TCR beta chain was sequenced and analyzed. Persistent patients shared more public clonotypes among themselves (2,741) than newly diagnosed patients did (approximately 900).

At the junction V is shortened by 7 bases and J by 6 bases, with 21 bases in between. Via the germline V gene, CDR1 is MNHNS and CDR2 SASEGT. From the cysteine up to the phenylalanine, the CDR3 has a length of 16 residues. Only the CDR3 region is kept as DNA, spanning 48 bases read in frame from base 1. Receptor amplification or capture employed multiplex PCR. TCRdb records Illumina HiSeq 4000 as the sequencer. To build TCR beta libraries, CDR3 regions were amplified by Arm-PCR using iRepertoire HTBI primers. Gel purification was performed on PCR products prior to sequencing. The paper's data handling went like this. Gene usage analysis of CDR3 amino acid clonotypes used the approximately 62 TRBV and around 14 TRBJ segments found across samples. COPE and FqMerger were used to merge filtered high-quality paired reads into contigs. BLAST was used to align contigs to the IMGT TRBV, TRBD and TRBJ reference genes, and CDR3 was defined following IMGT. Highly expanded clones were defined as clonotypes with a frequency above 0.1%. Shannon entropy served as the measure of repertoire diversity, while the Gini coefficient captured V-J evenness. Clonotypes shared by more than one individual were considered public. TCRdb reprocessing: public reads trimmed at Q25 with fastp, clones called with MiXCR, in-frame beta chains kept. Rows with a matching CDR3 protein are joined into one entry that keeps the most common DNA and genes. TCRdb's processing, not the authors', yielded these V and J calls. For this sample the table gives over 450,000 distinct CDR3 sequences, of which around 11% were detected only once. The biggest ten clones account for over 7% of the sample.

Taken with the paper, the label for time point translates to: newly diagnosed GD, antithyroid drugs for less than 3 months. RNA was extracted from PBMCs in TRIzol for both TCR sequencing and RNA sequencing. Graves' disease was diagnosed according to American Thyroid Association guidelines. Patients for the study were recruited at an endocrinology department in Xi'an, China. From each patient, approximately 10 milliliters of peripheral blood was collected into an EDTA anticoagulant tube. Ficoll Paque Plus density gradient separation was used to isolate PBMCs, and no further T cell sorting was performed. An Agilent 2100 Bioanalyzer and agarose gel were used to check RNA quality, and a NanoDrop 2000 was used to measure RNA concentration. This sample also appeared in a second study, on T cells in Graves' hyperthyroidism and ophthalmopathy. The second paper states: Stable Graves' hyperthyroidism was defined as the absence of progression to ophthalmopathy over 18 months of follow-up. The hyperthyroidism patients were between 18 and 65 years old and newly diagnosed, with a disease duration of less than 2 months. Patients with uncontrolled infections, other autoimmune diseases, pregnancy or lactation were excluded. Diagnoses were established on the basis of clinical symptoms, serum thyroxine and TRAb, thyroid ultrasound, and orbital computed tomography. For the first round of RT-PCR on the TCR CDR3, the HTBI primer set was used together with the Qiagen OneStep RT-PCR kit. Blood samples also contained most of the expanded thyroid clonotypes (frequency above 0.001), which suggests that blood repertoires may reflect thyroid immune responses. In cross-validation, a model built on a 13 V-J signature told ophthalmopathy apart from stable hyperthyroidism with under 90% sensitivity and roughly 81% specificity, and in testing the same model reached 80%/75%. In validation, the model predicted progression to ophthalmopathy with approximately 71% sensitivity and less than 75% specificity, a median of about six months before onset. A discovery cohort of about a hundred patients, approximately 45 with Graves' ophthalmopathy and more than 55 with stable Graves' hyperthyroidism, was used to find distinguishing TCR V-J signatures. An independent validation cohort of under 20 hyperthyroidism patients and approximately 15 patients who later progressed to ophthalmopathy tested prospective prediction of ophthalmopathy. For training and testing, the 100 or so patients in the discovery cohort were randomly divided in a 7:3 ratio. In addition, the study compared T-cell repertoires in thyroid tissue and in blood from five or six Graves' hyperthyroidism patients. After sampling, hyperthyroidism patients received methimazole starting at 30 mg daily, and ophthalmopathy patients received high-dose intravenous methylprednisolone. Libraries were constructed in a second round of multiplex PCR, after which size selection and purification were carried out. Libraries were sequenced paired-end with 100 bp reads on an Illumina HiSeq2000. SOAPnuke was used to process the raw data, removing reads that contained adapters or uncalled bases, had a mean Phred below 15, or lacked an exact match to the constant primer or identifier. High-quality paired reads were merged using COPE v1.2.5, and each unique nucleotide sequence was defined as a clonotype. Clonotypes were aligned to IMGT TRBV, TRBD and TRBJ reference segments using MiTCR v1.1. Analysis was restricted to V-J combinations with a frequency above 0.0001, which covered 98% to 99.2% of repertoires. A TCS score was defined as the ratio between F50 (clonal expansion) and ExV (chaos), using BLOSUM62-based TCRdist between CDR3 peptides within each V-J. Welch's t-statistics and random forest reduced just over 500 V-J features to roughly 13, which were used in a naive Bayes classifier (R e1071). Sample size was not statistically predetermined, and investigators were not blinded to group allocation. The paper describes TCR Vbeta CDR3 sequencing of 135 peripheral blood samples, made up of 43 ophthalmopathy patients, around 78 hyperthyroidism patients and 17 progressor patients.

This chain joins TRBV6-1 to TRBJ2-2, with TRBD2 as a weak D call on 6 bases. The source was peripheral blood mononuclear cells (PBMCs), collected at new diagnosis, from a patient treated with antithyroid drugs. The receptor was derived from a woman aged 25 to 39 with Graves disease. Donor details come from another sample of the same person, matched by shared clones. The nucleotide sequence reads as follows: TGTGCCAGCAAACCTACCCTAGCGTATGCGCCCGGGGAGCTGTTTTTT. Translation gives CASKPTLAYAPGELFF.